This is a list of T cell receptor beta chains from one sample in a study of PD-L1 blockade in urothelial cancer. The table came from immunoSEQ multiplex PCR; TCRdb's copy has only in-frame clones and leaves some out. This sample has some 84,000 clones, with around 80% found just once. The input for sequencing was PBMCs, taken around atezolizumab (anti-PD-L1) treatment. These receptors originate from a man between 65 and 80 years old with urothelial cancer. The CDR3 runs from the conserved cysteine through the conserved F or W. The D gene is left open where the match is weak. The listing skips clone size in some rows; elsewhere it reads once, few, many or a size class.

J gene	V gene	D gene	clone size	CDR3 DNA	CDR3 protein
TRBJ2-3	TRBV2	.	.	TGTGCCAGCAGTGACGACCGGGGGGATACGCAGTATTTT	CASSDDRGDTQYF
TRBJ1-5	TRBV6-5	.	.	TGTGCCAGCAGTTATGGGCAGAATCAGCCCCAGCATTTT	CASSYGQNQPQHF
TRBJ2-3	TRBV19	TRBD2	.	TGTGCCAGTAGTATCACTAGCGGGGGGAATACGCAGTATTTT	CASSITSGGNTQYF
TRBJ1-5	TRBV2	TRBD1	few	TGTGCCAGCAGTAGAGACACAGGGGGGAAGCAGCCCCAGCATTTT	CASSRDTGGKQPQHF
TRBJ1-1	TRBV7-8	TRBD1	.	TGTGCCAGCAGCTTGGCCTTGACAGGGGGCACTGAAGCTTTCTTT	CASSLALTGGTEAFF
TRBJ2-3	TRBV5-6	TRBD1	.	TGTGCCAGCAGCTTGGGGGGACAGGGGACAGATACGCAGTATTTT	CASSLGGQGTDTQYF
TRBJ2-2	TRBV5-1	.	.	TGCGCCAGCAGCTTGTCGTCTTCCAGCACCGGGGAGCTGTTTTTT	CASSLSSSSTGELFF
TRBJ1-1	TRBV29-1	.	few	TGCAGCGTGGGAAGGGGGGGGAACACTGAAGCTTTCTTT	CSVGRGGNTEAFF
TRBJ2-1	TRBV9	TRBD1	.	TGTGCCAGCAGCTTTACAGGGGACGATGAGCAGTTCTTC	CASSFTGDDEQFF
TRBJ2-7	TRBV29-1	TRBD2	.	TGCAGCGTTGAAGACGGCGGGAGCTCCTACGAGCAGTACTTC	CSVEDGGSSYEQYF
TRBJ1-5	TRBV28	.	.	TGTGCCAGCAGTTCTATACCGGGGCCCCAGCATTTT	CASSSIPGPQHF
TRBJ1-1	TRBV13	.	.	TGTGCCAGCAGCTTAGGGACAGGCCTTGAAGCTTTCTTT	CASSLGTGLEAFF
TRBJ2-7	TRBV4-2	.	.	TGTGCCAGCAGCCAAGATCAGGCAGCCTACGAGCAGTACTTC	CASSQDQAAYEQYF
TRBJ2-1	TRBV4-2	TRBD2	few	TGTGCCAGCAGCCCTTCCTCGACTAGCGGGGACCCCTACAATGAGCAGTTCTTC	CASSPSSTSGDPYNEQFF
TRBJ2-4	TRBV30	.	.	TGTGCCCTGGCGGGCCCAGGCAAAAACATTCAGTACTTC	CALAGPGKNIQYF
TRBJ1-1	TRBV6-4	TRBD1	.	TGTGCCAGCAGTGACACACAGGGGGGAGGCGAAGCTTTCTTT	CASSDTQGGGEAFF
TRBJ2-7	TRBV7-2	.	.	TGTGCCAGCAGCTTAGACCCTAGCAGCGAGCAGTACTTC	CASSLDPSSEQYF
TRBJ2-3	TRBV5-5	TRBD1	.	TGTGCCAGCAGCTGGGACAGATCCACAGATACGCAGTATTTT	CASSWDRSTDTQYF
TRBJ2-5	TRBV6-5	TRBD2	.	TGTGCCAGAGGACTAGAGGGGGAGACCCAGTACTTC	CARGLEGETQYF
TRBJ2-3	TRBV19	TRBD1	.	TGTGCCAGTAGCATGCCCTTAACCGGGACAGGGGGCGTTAGCACAGATACGCAGTATTTT	CASSMPLTGTGGVSTDTQYF
TRBJ1-4	TRBV7-2	.	few	TGTGCCAGCAGCCCGACGGGGGGTATTTATGAAAAACTGTTTTTT	CASSPTGGIYEKLFF
TRBJ1-1	TRBV7-9	TRBD1	.	TGTGCCAGCAGCGAGGGACAGGGGAGGACTGAAGCTTTCTTT	CASSEGQGRTEAFF
TRBJ2-2	TRBV12-5	TRBD1	.	TGTGCTAGTTCGTACAGGGGGAGCACCGGGGAGCTGTTTTTT	CASSYRGSTGELFF
TRBJ2-2	TRBV2	.	few	TGTGCCACCAAGAAGGAGAGTGGCACCGGGGAGCTGTTTTTT	CATKKESGTGELFF
TRBJ1-1	TRBV18	.	few	TGTGCCAGCTCAAGGGTAGGGGACACTGAAGCTTTCTTT	CASSRVGDTEAFF
TRBJ2-6	TRBV7-2	TRBD2	.	TGTGCCAGCAGCACAGGGACTAGCGGTAGACTCTCTGGGGCCAACGTCCTGACTTTC	CASSTGTSGRLSGANVLTF